This entry is about one T cell receptor (beta chain). Its antigen remains unidentified. Being one base from a much bigger clone, this may be a read error. The source of the sample is a study of blood T cells in healthy people across ages. Findings and limits, study-wide: Unsorted PBMC material precluded a definitive naive versus antigen-experienced comparison.

It was with a sample-barcoded 5' primer and a J-beta primer mix that a second PCR of roughly 6 to 12 cycles was run. TCRdb reprocessed the 5' RACE reads with MiXCR, giving one entry per CDR3 protein. The sample carries 600,000 or so distinct CDR3 sequences, approximately 30% recorded once. CDR1 is MDHEN and CDR2 is SYDVKM in the germline V gene. Trimming cost V 6 bases and J 1 base, with 25 bases left between them. The CDR3 has 20 residues. The chain uses TRBV28 and TRBJ2-6; possibly TRBD2 for D (6 bases). Sequencing was carried out using blood. The sequence came from an elderly woman in good health. The CDR3, as DNA: TGTGCCAGCAGGCAAGCGGCGGGGAAGGGTAGTAAGTCTGGGGCCAACGTCCTGACTTTC. This sequence encodes CASRQAAGKGSKSGANVLTF.